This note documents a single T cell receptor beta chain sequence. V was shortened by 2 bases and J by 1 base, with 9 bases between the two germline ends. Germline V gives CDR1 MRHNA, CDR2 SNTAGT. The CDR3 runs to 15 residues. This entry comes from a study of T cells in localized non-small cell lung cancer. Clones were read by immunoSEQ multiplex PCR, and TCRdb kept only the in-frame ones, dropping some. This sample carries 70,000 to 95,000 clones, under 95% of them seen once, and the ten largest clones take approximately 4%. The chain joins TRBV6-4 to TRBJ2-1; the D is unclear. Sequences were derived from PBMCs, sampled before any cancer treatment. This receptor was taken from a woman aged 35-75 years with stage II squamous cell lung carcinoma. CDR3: CASSDEASSYNEQFF. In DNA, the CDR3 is TGTGCCAGCAGTGACGAGGCTAGTTCCTACAATGAGCAGTTCTTC.